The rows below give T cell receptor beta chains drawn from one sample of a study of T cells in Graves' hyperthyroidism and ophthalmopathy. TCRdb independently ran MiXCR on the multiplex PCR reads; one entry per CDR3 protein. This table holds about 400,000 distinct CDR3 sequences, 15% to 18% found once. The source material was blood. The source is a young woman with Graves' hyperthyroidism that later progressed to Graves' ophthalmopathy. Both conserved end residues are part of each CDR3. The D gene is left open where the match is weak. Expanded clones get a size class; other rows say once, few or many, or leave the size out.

TGTGCCAGCAGCCAAGTGAGCGGGAGACATTCAGAGACCCAGTACTTC CASSQVSGRHSETQYF TRBJ2-5 few TRBD2 TRBV3-1 16
TGTGCCAGCAGGGGGGAAGTGGCCCCGGGGGGCTACACCTTC CASRGEVAPGGYTF TRBJ1-2 many NA TRBV2 14
TGCAGTGCTAGAGATGGGGGACAGGGGGCGCTAGTACGAGCTTTCTTT CSARDGGQGALVRAFF TRBJ1-1 many TRBD1 TRBV20-1 16
TGTGCCAGCAGACCACGGGCCAAAGAGACCCAGTACTTC CASRPRAKETQYF TRBJ2-5 many NA TRBV28 13
TGTGCCAGCAGCGTAGAGGGGCTGATTAACACCGGGGAGCTGTTTTTT CASSVEGLINTGELFF TRBJ2-2 many NA TRBV9 16
TGTGCCAGCAGTTTATCCATAAATCAGCCCCAGCATTTT CASSLSINQPQHF TRBJ1-5 few NA TRBV28 13
TGTGCCAGCAGCTTTAGCGGGGATTACACAGATACGCAGTATTTT CASSFSGDYTDTQYF TRBJ2-3 few TRBD2 TRBV11-2 15
TGTGCCATCGGTGACCCCTGGGGGGCAGGGCTGAGCACCGGGGAGCTGTTTTTT CAIGDPWGAGLSTGELFF TRBJ2-2 NA NA TRBV10-3 18
TGCGCCAGCGGGGGACGATCCCTAAACACCGGGGAGCTGTTTTTT CASGGRSLNTGELFF TRBJ2-2 few NA TRBV10-2 15
TGTGCCAGCAGCCGTGGGGGGGGGGCTGGAAACACCATATATTTT CASSRGGGAGNTIYF TRBJ1-3 NA NA TRBV7-3 15
TGCAGTGCTAGAGATTTGACGACAGGGGTTCGGGAGACCCAGTACTTC CSARDLTTGVRETQYF TRBJ2-5 many TRBD1 TRBV20-1 16
TGCGCCAGCACACGAACGGCAGATACGCAGTATTTT CASTRTADTQYF TRBJ2-3 NA NA TRBV4-1 12
TGTGCCAGCAGTTTTCCCGGGACAGGGACCACCTACGAGCAGTACTTC CASSFPGTGTTYEQYF TRBJ2-7 many TRBD1 TRBV2 16
TGTGCCAGCAGTGAGAATACAGGGGGAGGCTACACCTTC CASSENTGGGYTF TRBJ1-2 many TRBD1 TRBV6-1 13
TGTGCCAGCAGCTTTCGGACTAGCTCCGACACAGATACGCAGTATTTT CASSFRTSSDTDTQYF TRBJ2-3 NA TRBD2 TRBV7-9 16
TGTGCCAGCAGGATCCCCGGACAGGGGCCGCGCAATGAGCAGTTCTTC CASRIPGQGPRNEQFF TRBJ2-1 many TRBD1 TRBV2 16
TGTGCCAGCAGCAAACAGGGGGCGAGCACTGAAGCTTTCTTT CASSKQGASTEAFF TRBJ1-1 few TRBD1 TRBV6-1 14
TGTGCCAGCAGTGAAACAGGGGGTCCTAGCGGGGGGTTGGAGACCCAGTACTTC CASSETGGPSGGLETQYF TRBJ2-5 many TRBD2 TRBV2 18
TGCAGTGCTAGGGGAAGAGGGGGGAATCAGCCCCAGCATTTT CSARGRGGNQPQHF TRBJ1-5 NA NA TRBV20-1 14
TGCAGTGTTTATGCAGGTGGCTCCTACAATGAGCAGTTCTTC CSVYAGGSYNEQFF TRBJ2-1 NA NA TRBV20-1 14
TGTGCCTGGAATAGACTCCCGGTATCCTACGAGCAGTACTTC CAWNRLPVSYEQYF TRBJ2-7 NA NA TRBV30 14
TGTGCCAGCAGCTTATCCGAGACAGGGCTAGAGGCCTACGAGCAGTACTTC CASSLSETGLEAYEQYF TRBJ2-7 many TRBD1 TRBV7-9 17
TGTGCCAGCATGAGTCGCAATCAGCCCCAGCATTTT CASMSRNQPQHF TRBJ1-5 few NA TRBV2 12
TGTGCCAGCAGCCCGGACAGGACCTATGGCTACACCTTC CASSPDRTYGYTF TRBJ1-2 NA TRBD1 TRBV28 13
TGTGCCAGCAGTTACCTCGGGGGCTCTGGAAACACCATATATTTT CASSYLGGSGNTIYF TRBJ1-3 NA NA TRBV6-2/TRBV6-3 15
TGTGCCAGCTCCCGGGACAGGGTGGAGTCCTACGAGCAGTACTTC CASSRDRVESYEQYF TRBJ2-7 NA TRBD1 TRBV6-1 15
TGTGCCAGCAGTTCCCTAGCGGGAGAAAACGAGCAGTACTTC CASSSLAGENEQYF TRBJ2-7 many TRBD2 TRBV2 14
TGTGCCAGCGGCTCCACAGGGGCCTACGAGCAGTACTTC CASGSTGAYEQYF TRBJ2-7 NA TRBD1 TRBV27 13
TGTGCCAGCAGTGGTGGGCGGGAGCAGTACTTC CASSGGREQYF TRBJ2-7 NA NA TRBV27 11
TGTGCCAGCAGTGATAGAGAGCAGTACTTC CASSDREQYF TRBJ2-7 many NA TRBV2 10
TGCAGTGCGGAGGGGACTAGCGGGAGTGCAGATACGCAGTATTTT CSAEGTSGSADTQYF TRBJ2-3 many TRBD2 TRBV20-1 15
TGTGCCAGCAGCATCTGGGACAGGGGGAACACCGGGGAGCTGTTTTTT CASSIWDRGNTGELFF TRBJ2-2 few TRBD1 TRBV3-1 16
TGCAGTGCTTATCCTAGCGGGAGGAACACCGGGGAGCTGTTTTTT CSAYPSGRNTGELFF TRBJ2-2 NA TRBD2 TRBV20-1 15
TGTGCCAGCAGCTCGATCCAGGGGAACCACGAGCAGTACTTC CASSSIQGNHEQYF TRBJ2-7 NA NA TRBV11-2 14
TGTGCCAGTAGTATAGACTACCCGAGGGAGACCCAGTACTTC CASSIDYPRETQYF TRBJ2-5 few NA TRBV19 14
TGTGCCAGCAGTATCCCGGTGGTACTGAACACCGGGGAGCTGTTTTTT CASSIPVVLNTGELFF TRBJ2-2 many NA TRBV7-2 16
TGTGCCAGCAGTTCTGGATGGTCCGGGGAGCTGTTTTTT CASSSGWSGELFF TRBJ2-2 NA NA TRBV6-1 13
TGTGCCAGCAGGCAAACAGTGCTTTCTTATGGCTACACCTTC CASRQTVLSYGYTF TRBJ1-2 few NA TRBV27 14
TGTGCCAGCAGCGAAGGGACGGGTAGACAGCCCCAGCATTTT CASSEGTGRQPQHF TRBJ1-5 many NA TRBV2 14
TGCAGTGCTCCTTGGACTAGCGGGAGAGGGGTCCACAATGAGCAGTTCTTC CSAPWTSGRGVHNEQFF TRBJ2-1 many TRBD2 TRBV20-1 17
TGTGCCACCAGCGGAACTAAACCGGGACAGGGAAAAGGAAGCACAGATACGCAGTATTTT CATSGTKPGQGKGSTDTQYF TRBJ2-3 few TRBD1 TRBV24-1 20
TGTGCCAGCAGCTTAGCGATTGTAGGTGAGCAGTTCTTC CASSLAIVGEQFF TRBJ2-1 many NA TRBV13 13
TGTGCCAGCAGTTTAAGGGGACAGCCCTCTGGAAACACCATATATTTT CASSLRGQPSGNTIYF TRBJ1-3 few TRBD1 TRBV28 16
TGTGCCAGCATTGGGGGGATTGGGGAGCAGTACTTC CASIGGIGEQYF TRBJ2-7 NA NA TRBV27 12
TGTGCCAGCAGTTCTGGGGGGCCTTCGGGAGGGACTGAAGCTTTCTTT CASSSGGPSGGTEAFF TRBJ1-1 many NA TRBV27 16
TGCAGTGCTGAGAGGGGGGATGGCTACACCTTC CSAERGDGYTF TRBJ1-2 few NA TRBV20-1 11
TGTGCCAGCAGCCAAGACGAACAGGGGAATGGCAATCAGCCCCAGCATTTT CASSQDEQGNGNQPQHF TRBJ1-5 NA TRBD1 TRBV4-2 17
TGTGCCTGGAGTCCACAGGGGGCAACTGGCTACACCTTC CAWSPQGATGYTF TRBJ1-2 NA TRBD1 TRBV30 13